This T cell receptor beta chain was sequenced during a study of post-analysis software for immune sequencing data (dated by TCRdb to 2014 to 2015). Study-level background: Recorded disease courses included relapsing-remitting, secondary progressive and progressive-relapsing multiple sclerosis, with some patients lacking subtype annotation. Patient repertoires were compared against some twelve previously published healthy control repertoires from donors aged roughly 6 to 26 years. A subset of samples was prepared in parallel using single-end sample barcoding, then pooled and co-amplified after Illumina adapter ligation.

The library came from PCR. Sequencing used an Illumina HiSeq 2500. Unique molecular identifiers were incorporated into TCR beta cDNA libraries to reduce PCR and sequencing biases. Roughly 500,000 cDNA molecules were obtained for every 1 to 10 million input T cells, so each molecule roughly corresponded to one T cell. The patient libraries were prepared and sequenced with the same protocol used for the earlier healthy control dataset. Within a given batch, samples were prepared together, multiplexed and sequenced on the same HiSeq lane. From the authors' description of their analysis: MIGEC handled the raw barcoded reads, throwing out single-read molecular identifier groups before consensus assembly and CDR3 extraction. VDJtools was used for post-analysis of the clonotype tables, with diversity normalized by down-sampling every dataset to the smallest sample size. In repertoire overlap clustering, CDR3 amino acid sequences, but not nucleotide sequences, were matched to correct batch-related cross-sample contamination. In-frame beta chains were kept once TCRdb had trimmed the public reads at Q25 with fastp and called clones with MiXCR. Each entry merges the rows of one CDR3 protein and shows their most common DNA and genes. TCRdb's processing, not the study's, gives the V and J calls here. This sample is represented by hundreds of thousands of distinct CDR3 sequences; roughly two fifths of them were singletons. The ten top clones hold over 1.5% of the sample.

On the study overall, not on this receptor specifically: Direct clustering with F measure showed strong co-clustering of samples prepared in the same batch, prompting a batch-effect correction. Significantly lower normalized Chao1 diversity was found in multiple sclerosis patients than in controls, suggesting substantial peripheral T-cell clonal expansion. The multiple sclerosis patient group was slightly younger than the control group. Four to six TRBV segments, including TRBV5-6, TRBV5-1 and TRBV20-1, were significantly more frequent in patients than controls.

This clonotype was seen only a few times. It has no known antigen specificity. Base qualities are not at hand, and no much larger clone is one base apart. Spanning cysteine to phenylalanine, the CDR3 consists of 11 amino acids. Only CDR3 DNA remains: 33 bases, in frame from the first base. The V and J ends are trimmed by 6 bases and 9 bases, leaving 9 bases between them. To demonstrate the VDJtools post-analysis software, the study profiled TCR beta repertoires from the peripheral blood of about 13 young patients with multiple sclerosis. The patients with multiple sclerosis were children and adolescents between roughly 6 and 17 years of age.

This TCR was recovered from a girl between 10 and 17 years old with multiple sclerosis. The sample was blood. Rearrangement joined TRBV12-3 or TRBV12-4 to TRBJ2-1; the D gene remains uncertain. The CDR3 amino acid sequence is: CASSKQSEQFF. In nucleotides, the sequence is TGTGCCAGCAGCAAACAAAGTGAGCAGTTCTTC.